A single sample is the source of the 12 T cell receptor beta chains below, sequenced in a study of blood T cell dynamics during melanoma immunotherapy. Data came from immunoSEQ multiplex PCR; TCRdb stores just in-frame clones and leaves some out. The sample includes over 15,000 clones, 83% of them seen just once. Time point of the sample: pre-treatment baseline. Material: blood, obtained from a patient treated with checkpoint blockade. All receptors derive from a human donor with melanoma.

V is TRBV19 and J is TRBJ1-2; D remains unclear. The ends were cut back, 0 bases at V and 2 bases at J, with 7 bases in the middle. Germline V gives CDR1 LNHDA, CDR2 SQIVND (reference sequence). This CDR3 is 14 amino acids long. In nucleotides, the CDR3 is TGTGCCAGTAGTATAGATGGCAGGAACTATGGCTACACCTTC. Protein: CASSIDGRNYGYTF. Full variable domain (rest looked up from reference TRBV19 and TRBJ1-2): DGGITQSPKYLFRKEGQNVTLSCEQNLNHDAMYWYRQDPGQGLRLIYYSQIVNDFQKGDIAEGYSVSREKKESFPLTVTSAQKNPTAFYLCASSIDGRNYGYTFGSGTRLTVV.

The V call is TRBV30, the J call TRBJ1-3; no reliable D call. The CDR3 totals 13 residues. Per the germline V gene, CDR1 is GTSNPN and CDR2 is SVGIG (reference sequence). The V end lost 0 bases, the J end lost 8 bases, and 11 bases lay between the germline ends. The CDR3 DNA reads TGTGCCTGGAGTGTTAAGGAGGGATACACCATATATTTT. Residues: CAWSVKEGYTIYF.

This clone has more than one count but fewer than ten. The gene calls are TRBV15 and TRBJ1-5; 9 positions match TRBD1. The V gene end was trimmed by 3 bases and the J gene end by 4 bases; junction bases not matched to a gene: 7. This CDR3 contains 16 residues. Germline lookup yields CDR1 LNHNV and CDR2 YYDKDF (reference sequence). The DNA for the CDR3 is TGTGCCACCAGCAGCTCCGGGACAGGGTGGAATCAGCCCCAGCATTTT. Translating it yields CATSSSGTGWNQPQHF.

This clone was counted a few times. J is TRBJ2-3 and V is TRBV4-2; 13 bases fit TRBD2. There are 17 residues in the CDR3. Germline trimming cut 0 bases from V and 2 bases from J; bases unmatched to any gene: 2. Germline-derived CDR1 and CDR2 are LGHNA and YNFKEQ. For the CDR3, the DNA is TGTGCCAGCAGCCAAGACACTAGCGGGGGGGTCACAGATACGCAGTATTTT. The encoded protein is CASSQDTSGGVTDTQYF.

The rearrangement joins TRBV28 to TRBJ2-1; TRBD2 matches at 8 bases. The CDR3 totals 17 residues. The trim removed 0 bases at V and 4 bases at J, leaving 8 bases unmatched. CDR1 is MDHEN and CDR2 is SYDVKM in the germline V gene. CDR3 DNA sequence: TGTGCCAGCAGTTTATGGTCTAGCGGGTCACTATACAATGAGCAGTTCTTC. Protein sequence: CASSLWSSGSLYNEQFF.

This sequence joins TRBV5-6 and TRBJ2-1; D call uncertain. CDR3 length: 15 amino acids. Trimming left V 4 bases short and J 9 bases short, with 20 bases between. Germline V gives CDR1 SGHDT, CDR2 YYEEEE. The CDR3 loop reads CASSPNDPAGFEQFF. DNA of the CDR3: TGTGCCAGCAGCCCTAACGACCCCGCTGGGTTTGAGCAGTTCTTC.

CDR3 sequence: CASSPGLTNTEAFF. CDR3 DNA sequence: TGTGCCAGCAGCCCGGGACTTACGAACACTGAAGCTTTCTTT. V is TRBV7-6 and J is TRBJ1-1, with a tentative D call TRBD1 (5 bases). Germline CDR1 is SGHVS and CDR2 is FNYEAQ. Trimming cost V 5 bases and J 1 base, with 11 bases left between them. CDR3 length: 14 residues.

The chain uses TRBV28 and TRBJ2-3; TRBD2 aligns across 7 bases. Germline values: CDR1 MDHEN, CDR2 SYDVKM. V lost 3 bases and J lost 6; bases outside the gene matches: 3. The CDR3 loop spans 13 amino acids. CDR3 DNA: TGTGCCAGCAGTTTCCGGGGAGGGGATACGCAGTATTTT. Protein: CASSFRGGDTQYF.

The chain combines TRBV10-3 with TRBJ2-7; no definite D call. V was trimmed by 2 bases and J by 2 bases, leaving 7 bases between them. The CDR3 has 13 residues. The germline V gene encodes CDR1 ENHRY and CDR2 SYGVKD. CDR3 region: CAISERLTYEQYF. DNA of the CDR3: TGTGCCATCAGTGAGAGGTTAACCTACGAGCAGTACTTC.

Only one count was recorded for this clone. V is TRBV5-4 and J is TRBJ2-3; D is undetermined. V was trimmed by 0 bases and J by 1 base, leaving 3 bases between them. The length of the CDR3 is 13 residues. The V gene's germline CDR1 is SGHNT and CDR2 YYREEE (reference sequence). This CDR3 is CASSLGGTDTQYF. CDR3 bases: TGTGCCAGCAGCTTGGGGGGCACAGATACGCAGTATTTT.

The rearrangement joins TRBV11-2 to TRBJ2-6; D gene unclear. The CDR3 runs to 15 residues. Trimming took off 6 bases at V and 1 base at J, with 10 bases between the two ends. Germline loops: CDR1 SGHAT, CDR2 FQNNGV. In nucleotides, the CDR3 is TGTGCCAGCAGTTACCGGCAATCTGGGGCCAACGTCCTGACTTTC. Its translation: CASSYRQSGANVLTF.

V usage is TRBV7-8 and J usage is TRBJ2-5; D call uncertain. Deletions cut 4 bases from V and 2 bases from J, with 14 bases between. The germline CDR1 and CDR2 sequences are SGHVS and FQNEAQ. The CDR3 consists of 15 residues. Written as DNA, the CDR3 is TGTGCCAGCAGCTCTCAGCGAATTACACAAGAGACCCAGTACTTC. It encodes CASSSQRITQETQYF.